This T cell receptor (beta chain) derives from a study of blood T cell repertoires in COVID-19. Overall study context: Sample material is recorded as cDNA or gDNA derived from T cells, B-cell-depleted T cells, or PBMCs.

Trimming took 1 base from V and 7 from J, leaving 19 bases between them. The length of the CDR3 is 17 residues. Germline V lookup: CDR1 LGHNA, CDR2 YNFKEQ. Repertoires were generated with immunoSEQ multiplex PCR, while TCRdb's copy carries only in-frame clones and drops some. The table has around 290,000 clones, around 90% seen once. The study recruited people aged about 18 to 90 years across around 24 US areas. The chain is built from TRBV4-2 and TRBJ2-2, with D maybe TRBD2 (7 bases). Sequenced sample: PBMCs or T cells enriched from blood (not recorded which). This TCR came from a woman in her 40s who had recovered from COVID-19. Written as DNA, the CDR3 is TGTGCCAGCAGCCAAGCACGGGGGGCCGGGAAGAGCGGGGAGCTGTTTTTT. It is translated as CASSQARGAGKSGELFF.